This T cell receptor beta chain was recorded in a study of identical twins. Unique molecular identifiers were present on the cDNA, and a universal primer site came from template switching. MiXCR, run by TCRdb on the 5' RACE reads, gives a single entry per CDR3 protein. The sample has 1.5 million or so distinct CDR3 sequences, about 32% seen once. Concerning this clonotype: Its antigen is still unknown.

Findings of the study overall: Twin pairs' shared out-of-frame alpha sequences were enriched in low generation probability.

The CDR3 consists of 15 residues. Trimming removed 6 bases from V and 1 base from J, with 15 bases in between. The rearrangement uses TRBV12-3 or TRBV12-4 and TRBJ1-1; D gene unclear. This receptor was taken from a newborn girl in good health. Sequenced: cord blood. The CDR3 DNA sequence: TGTGCCAGCAGCCCGTTGCGACTTCGGAACACTGAAGCTTTCTTT. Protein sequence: CASSPLRLRNTEAFF.